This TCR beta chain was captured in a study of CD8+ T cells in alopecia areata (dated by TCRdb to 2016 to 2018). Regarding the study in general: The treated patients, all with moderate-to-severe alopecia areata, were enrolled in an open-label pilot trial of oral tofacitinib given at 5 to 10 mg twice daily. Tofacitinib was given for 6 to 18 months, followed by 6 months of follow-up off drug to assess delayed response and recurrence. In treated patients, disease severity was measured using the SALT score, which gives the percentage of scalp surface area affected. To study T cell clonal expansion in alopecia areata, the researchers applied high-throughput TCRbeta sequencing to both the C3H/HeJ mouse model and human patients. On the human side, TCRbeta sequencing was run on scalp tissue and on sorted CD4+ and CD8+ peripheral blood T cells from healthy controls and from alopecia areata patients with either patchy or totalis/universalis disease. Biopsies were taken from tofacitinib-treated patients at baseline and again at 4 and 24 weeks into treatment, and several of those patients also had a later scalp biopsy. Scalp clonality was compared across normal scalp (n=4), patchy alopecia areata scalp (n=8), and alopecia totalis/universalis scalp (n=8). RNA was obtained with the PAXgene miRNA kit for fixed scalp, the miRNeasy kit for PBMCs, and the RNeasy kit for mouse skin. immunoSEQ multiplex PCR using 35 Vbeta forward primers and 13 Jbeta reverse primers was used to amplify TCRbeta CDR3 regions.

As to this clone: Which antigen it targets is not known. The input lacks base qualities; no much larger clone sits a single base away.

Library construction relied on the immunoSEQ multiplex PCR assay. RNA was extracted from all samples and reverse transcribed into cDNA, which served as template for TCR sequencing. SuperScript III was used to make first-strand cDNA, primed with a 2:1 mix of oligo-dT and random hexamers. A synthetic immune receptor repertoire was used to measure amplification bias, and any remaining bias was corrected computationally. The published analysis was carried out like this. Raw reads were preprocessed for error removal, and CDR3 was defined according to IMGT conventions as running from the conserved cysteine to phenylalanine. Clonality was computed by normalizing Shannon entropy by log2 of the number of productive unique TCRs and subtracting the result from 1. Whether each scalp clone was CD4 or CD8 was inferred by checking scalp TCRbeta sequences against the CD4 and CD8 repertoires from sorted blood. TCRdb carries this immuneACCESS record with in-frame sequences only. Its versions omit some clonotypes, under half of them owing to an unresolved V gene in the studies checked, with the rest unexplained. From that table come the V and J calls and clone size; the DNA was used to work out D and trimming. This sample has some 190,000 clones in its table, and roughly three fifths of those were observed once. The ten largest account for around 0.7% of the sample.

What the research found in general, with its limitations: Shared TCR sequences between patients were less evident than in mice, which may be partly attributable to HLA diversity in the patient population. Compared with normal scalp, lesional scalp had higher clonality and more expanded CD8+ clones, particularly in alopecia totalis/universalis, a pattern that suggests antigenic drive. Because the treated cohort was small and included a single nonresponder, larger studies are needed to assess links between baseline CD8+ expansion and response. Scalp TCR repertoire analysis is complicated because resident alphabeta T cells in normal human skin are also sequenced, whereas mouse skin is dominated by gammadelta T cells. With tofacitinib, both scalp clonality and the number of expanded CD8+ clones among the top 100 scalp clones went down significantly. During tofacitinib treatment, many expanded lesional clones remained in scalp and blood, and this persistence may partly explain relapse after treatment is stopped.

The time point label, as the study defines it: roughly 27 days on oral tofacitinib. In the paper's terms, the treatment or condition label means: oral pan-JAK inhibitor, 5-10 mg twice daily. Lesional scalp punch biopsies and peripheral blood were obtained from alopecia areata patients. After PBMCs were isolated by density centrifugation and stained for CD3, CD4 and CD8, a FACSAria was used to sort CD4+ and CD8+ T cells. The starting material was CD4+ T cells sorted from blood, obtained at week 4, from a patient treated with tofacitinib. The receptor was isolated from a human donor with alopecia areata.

The nucleotides read TGTGCCAGCAGACCCTACACTACTGGAAACACCATATATTTT. It specifies CASRPYTTGNTIYF. The V gene is TRBV2 and the J gene is TRBJ1-3; too little of a D gene remains to name it. CDR1 and CDR2 are read off the germline V gene as SNHLY and FYNNEI. From its cysteine to its phenylalanine, the CDR3 spans 14 amino acids. Only CDR3 DNA remains: 42 bases, in frame from the first base. The V end loses 6 bases and the J end loses 2 bases, and a stretch of 11 bases separates them. With all but the CDR3 taken from the reference TRBV2 and TRBJ1-3 genes, the full variable domain is: EPEVTQTPSHQVTQMGQEVILRCVPISNHLYFYWYRQILGQKVEFLVSFYNNEISEKSEIFDDQFSVERPDGSNFTLKIRSTKLEDSAMYFCASRPYTTGNTIYFGEGSWLTVV.